The 25 T cell receptor beta chains reported below all come from one sample, sequenced in a study of shared clonotypes between healthy human individuals. Here immunoSEQ multiplex PCR was the method, and the copy in TCRdb shows in-frame clones only, minus some. The profile shows approximately 1,000,000 clones, 70% to 85% of them singletons. The sequenced sample was memory CD4+ T cells from PBMCs. Subset specified: CD45RA-negative fraction. Source of these receptors: a man between 18 and 29 years old in good health. Some clones in this sample may be carry-over from other donors' samples.

J is TRBJ1-1 and V is TRBV5-4, with a possible D match to TRBD1 (5 bases). The CDR3 is made up of 15 amino acids. CDR1 and CDR2 (germline): SGHNT, YYREEE (reference sequence). Trimming cost V 4 bases and J 1 base, with 14 bases left between them. The CDR3 protein is CASSVPLGENTEAFF. Written as DNA, the CDR3 is TGTGCCAGCAGCGTGCCCCTAGGGGAGAACACTGAAGCTTTCTTT.

V and J are TRBV5-1 and TRBJ1-1; the D is unclear. Per the germline V gene, CDR1 is SGHRS and CDR2 is YFSETQ. This CDR3 has 13 amino acids. Trimming took off 5 bases at V and 2 bases at J, with 10 bases between the two ends. The CDR3 DNA sequence: TGCGCCAGCAGATCCCAGCTCAACACTGAAGCTTTCTTT. As protein: CASRSQLNTEAFF.

This clone turned up a few times. The rearrangement uses TRBV28 and TRBJ1-1, with TRBD1 as a possible D gene (6 bases). V lost 5 bases and J lost 2, with 12 bases in between. Germline V gene lookup returns CDR1 MDHEN and CDR2 SYDVKM. The CDR3 length is 14 residues. CDR3 region: CASSKSGVNTEAFF. CDR3 in DNA: TGTGCCAGCAGTAAGTCAGGGGTCAACACTGAAGCTTTCTTT.

The DNA of the CDR3 is TGTGCCAGCCGACCTACAGGGCAAACTAATGAAAAACTGTTTTTT. Protein sequence: CASRPTGQTNEKLFF. The chain recombines TRBV27 with TRBJ1-4; D is possibly TRBD1 (6 bases). Germline V CDR1 and CDR2: MNHEY, SMNVEV (reference sequence). The V gene lost 8 bases and the J gene lost 1 base, with 14 bases spanning the gap. This CDR3 region has 15 residues.

J is TRBJ2-7 and V is TRBV5-6, with 8 nucleotides matching TRBD1. The germline CDR1 and CDR2 sequences are SGHDT and YYEEEE. V trimming: 4 bases; J trimming: 4 bases; junction bases outside the gene matches: 1. The CDR3 runs to 12 residues. The CDR3 here is CASSRTGYEQYF. For the CDR3, the DNA is TGTGCCAGCAGCAGGACAGGGTACGAGCAGTACTTC.

The chain carries TRBV19 and TRBJ2-3; 7 bases are shared with TRBD1. CDR3 length equals 11 residues. The V gene end was trimmed by 9 bases and the J gene end by 10 bases; junction bases not matched to a gene: 7. The germline V gene encodes CDR1 LNHDA and CDR2 SQIVND (reference sequence). The CDR3 nucleotides read TGTGCCAGCAGTGGCGGACAGGCGCAGTATTTT. It translates to CASSGGQAQYF.

The chain employs TRBV15 and TRBJ1-1; 9 bases are a match to TRBD1. The V gene's germline CDR1 is LNHNV and CDR2 YYDKDF (reference sequence). The CDR3 is 14 amino acids. V lost 8 bases and J lost 0; bases outside the gene matches: 4. The CDR3, as DNA: TGTGCCACCGGGACAGGGAGTATGAACACTGAAGCTTTCTTT. It encodes CATGTGSMNTEAFF. Looking up the rest from reference TRBV15 and TRBJ1-1 gives the full variable domain: DAMVIQNPRYQVTQFGKPVTLSCSQTLNHNVMYWYQQKSSQAPKLLFHYYDKDFNNEADTPDNFQSRRPNTSFCFLDIRSPGLGDTAMYLCATGTGSMNTEAFFGQGTRLTVV.

CDR3 protein: CASTPLRQGKQFF. CDR3 in DNA: TGTGCCAGCACACCACTAAGACAGGGAAAACAGTTCTTC. This sequence joins TRBV7-8 and TRBJ2-1, with TRBD1 matching over 7 bases. The CDR3 runs to 13 residues. The V segment lost 7 bases and the J segment 13 bases; nucleotides outside the gene matches: 13. The germline CDR1 and CDR2 sequences are SGHVS and FQNEAQ.

This clone came up many times. This chain uses TRBV14 with TRBJ2-7; D possibly corresponds to TRBD2 (5 bases). Germline V gene data show CDR1 as SGHDN and CDR2 as FVKESK. This CDR3 region has 15 residues. V dropped 1 base and J dropped 0 bases, with 10 bases sitting between them. The CDR3 DNA is TGTGCCAGCAGCCAAGGATCGAGCGGCTCCTACGAGCAGTACTTC. It translates to CASSQGSSGSYEQYF.

The chain combines TRBV6-6 with TRBJ2-5; weak D call: TRBD2 (5 bases). Germline CDR1 is MNHNY and CDR2 is SVGAGI (reference sequence). The V end lost 2 bases, the J end lost 4 bases, and 14 bases lay between the germline ends. The length of the CDR3 is 15 residues. The CDR3 region is CASSYQHLSGETQYF. In DNA form, the CDR3 reads TGTGCCAGCAGTTACCAGCATCTAAGCGGAGAGACCCAGTACTTC.

The CDR3 region has the DNA TGTGCCAGCAGCGTAGCCGAGGAGAGCTCCTACGAGCAGTACTTC. It specifies CASSVAEESSYEQYF. The chain has TRBV9 and TRBJ2-7; no clear D. The germline V gene encodes CDR1 SGDLS and CDR2 YYNGEE. Trimming pared 0 bases from V and 0 bases from J, leaving 10 bases between. The CDR3 is made up of 15 amino acids. The full variable domain, in which reference TRBV9 and TRBJ2-7 provide the parts outside the CDR3, is DSGVTQTPKHLITATGQRVTLRCSPRSGDLSVYWYQQSLDQGLQFLIQYYNGEERAKGNILERFSAQQFPDLHSELNLSSLELGDSALYFCASSVAEESSYEQYFGPGTRLTVT.

As regards this clone: A much larger clone lies one base from this, so it may be a read error. Other DNA sequences in this sample translate to the same CDR3. This rearrangement joins TRBV29-1 to TRBJ2-5; TRBD2 matches 7 bases. The CDR3 contains 14 residues. Germline values: CDR1 SQVTM, CDR2 ANQGSEA. The CDR3 DNA follows: TGTAGCGCCCTCCCTACTAGCGTCCAAGAGACCCAGTACTTC. This codes for CSALPTSVQETQYF.

This clone was recorded a few times. The genes are TRBV19 and TRBJ2-1; no clear D. V was shortened by 5 bases and J by 1 base, with 6 bases between the two germline ends. Germline loops: CDR1 LNHDA, CDR2 SQIVND (reference sequence). The CDR3 extends over 13 amino acids. Written as DNA, the CDR3 is TGTGCCAGTAGTTACGGTTCCTACAATGAGCAGTTCTTC. It translates to CASSYGSYNEQFF. The full variable domain, its missing parts supplied by reference TRBV19 and TRBJ2-1, is DGGITQSPKYLFRKEGQNVTLSCEQNLNHDAMYWYRQDPGQGLRLIYYSQIVNDFQKGDIAEGYSVSREKKESFPLTVTSAQKNPTAFYLCASSYGSYNEQFFGPGTRLTVL.

This clone was seen a few times. The V gene is TRBV27, the J gene TRBJ2-1; 7 bases agree with TRBD2. The V segment lost 5 bases and the J segment 5 bases; nucleotides outside the gene matches: 12. CDR1 MNHEY and CDR2 SMNVEV come from the germline V gene (reference sequence). This CDR3 has 16 amino acids. CDR3 coding DNA: TGTGCCAGCAGTGTGGGGAGGGTAGCGGGCCACAATGAGCAGTTCTTC. This gives the protein CASSVGRVAGHNEQFF.

The rearrangement uses TRBV5-1 and TRBJ2-1, with D perhaps matching TRBD2 (5 bases). V was pared by 7 bases and J by 2 bases, with 22 bases between. The germline CDR1 and CDR2 sequences are SGHRS and YFSETQ. CDR3 length: 17 amino acids. The CDR3 DNA follows: TGCGCCAGCGGCCGGGGAACCTCTAGCAGGACCTACAATGAGCAGTTCTTC. Translation: CASGRGTSSRTYNEQFF.

The chain links TRBV5-5 to TRBJ1-4; the D is unclear. Germline values: CDR1 SGHKS, CDR2 YYEKEE (reference sequence). V lost 2 bases and J 4 bases, leaving 6 bases between the germline ends. CDR3 length: 13 amino acids. DNA of the CDR3: TGTGCCAGCAGCTTCCGGAGTAATGAAAAACTGTTTTTT. Residues: CASSFRSNEKLFF.

The CDR3 protein is CASSDRISGNTIYF. CDR3 DNA: TGTGCCAGCAGTGACAGGATCTCTGGAAACACCATATATTTT. V usage is TRBV6-1 and J usage is TRBJ1-3; no reliable D call. Trimming shortened V by 3 bases and J by 0 bases, and 6 bases separated the two germline ends. CDR1 is MNHNS, CDR2 SASEGT, per germline. CDR3 length: 14 residues.

This clone appeared a few times. The chain is built from TRBV11-2 and TRBJ2-7, with D possibly being TRBD1 (5 bases). From germline, CDR1 is SGHAT and CDR2 FQNNGV. V was clipped by 4 bases and J by 4 bases, with 17 bases between them. The CDR3 extends over 15 amino acids. The CDR3 sequence: CASSSILRQPYEQYF. The CDR3 nucleotides are TGTGCCAGCAGCTCCATACTCAGACAGCCGTACGAGCAGTACTTC.

This clone was recorded once. The rearrangement links TRBV11-1 to TRBJ2-7; 9 bases align to TRBD2. V was pared by 3 bases and J by 7 bases, with 10 bases of the junction left unmatched. The CDR3 extends over 15 amino acids. From germline, CDR1 is SGHAT and CDR2 FQDESV (reference sequence). The CDR3 protein is CASSFTAGGPREQYF. The CDR3 coding sequence is TGTGCCAGCAGCTTTACGGCGGGAGGGCCTAGGGAGCAGTACTTC.

This rearrangement joins TRBV27 to TRBJ2-7; 8 positions agree with TRBD1. CDR1 and CDR2 (germline): MNHEY, SMNVEV (reference sequence). V was pared by 6 bases and J by 5 bases, with 12 bases of the junction left unmatched. This CDR3 spans 15 amino acids. This CDR3 is CASSHYGQGGHEQYF. The CDR3, as DNA: TGTGCCAGCAGCCACTATGGACAGGGCGGCCACGAGCAGTACTTC.

This chain connects TRBV10-2 to TRBJ2-7, with 8 bases aligning to TRBD1. Trimming at V came to 2 bases and at J to 2 bases, leaving 5 bases not matched to a gene. There are 15 residues in the CDR3. Germline V CDR1 and CDR2: WSHSY, SAAADI. The CDR3 nucleotides are TGCGCCAGCAGTGAGAGGACAGGGACCCCCTACGAGCAGTACTTC. Protein sequence: CASSERTGTPYEQYF.

The V gene is TRBV5-6, the J gene TRBJ2-3; 8 bases map to TRBD2. CDR1 and CDR2 from the germline V gene are SGHDT and YYEEEE. Unmatched junction bases numbered 12, after V lost 2 bases and J lost 4 bases. This CDR3 is built from 17 residues. The CDR3 protein is CASSFGLGREGADTQYF. As DNA, the CDR3 is TGTGCCAGCAGCTTCGGACTAGGTCGGGAGGGCGCAGATACGCAGTATTTT.

This clone was counted many times. This chain's CDR3 is CASSLPGGWSNQPQHF. Here the CDR3 DNA reads TGTGCCAGCAGTTTGCCGGGGGGCTGGAGCAATCAGCCCCAGCATTTT. The chain joins TRBV28 to TRBJ1-5, with D perhaps TRBD1 (6 bases). Trimming removed 3 bases at V and 1 base at J, with 13 bases between. Germline V lookup: CDR1 MDHEN, CDR2 SYDVKM. The CDR3 totals 16 residues.

This chain links TRBV25-1 with TRBJ2-1; TRBD2 matches 8 bases. This CDR3 region has 18 residues. Trimming cost V 1 base and J 7 bases; bases outside gene matches: 15. CDR1 and CDR2 from the germline V gene are MGHDK and SYGVNS. The CDR3 reads CASSEWPSPGLGQNEQFF. The CDR3 nucleotides are TGTGCCAGCAGTGAATGGCCGTCCCCGGGACTAGGACAAAATGAGCAGTTCTTC.

The V gene is TRBV9, the J gene TRBJ1-2, with D possibly being TRBD1 (5 bases). Per germline, CDR1 SGDLS and CDR2 YYNGEE. The CDR3 is made up of 14 amino acids. The germline V and J ends were trimmed by 0 bases and 5 bases, with 11 bases remaining between them. DNA for the CDR3: TGTGCCAGCAGCGTAGATTGGGGGTCTTATGGCTACACCTTC. This encodes CASSVDWGSYGYTF.